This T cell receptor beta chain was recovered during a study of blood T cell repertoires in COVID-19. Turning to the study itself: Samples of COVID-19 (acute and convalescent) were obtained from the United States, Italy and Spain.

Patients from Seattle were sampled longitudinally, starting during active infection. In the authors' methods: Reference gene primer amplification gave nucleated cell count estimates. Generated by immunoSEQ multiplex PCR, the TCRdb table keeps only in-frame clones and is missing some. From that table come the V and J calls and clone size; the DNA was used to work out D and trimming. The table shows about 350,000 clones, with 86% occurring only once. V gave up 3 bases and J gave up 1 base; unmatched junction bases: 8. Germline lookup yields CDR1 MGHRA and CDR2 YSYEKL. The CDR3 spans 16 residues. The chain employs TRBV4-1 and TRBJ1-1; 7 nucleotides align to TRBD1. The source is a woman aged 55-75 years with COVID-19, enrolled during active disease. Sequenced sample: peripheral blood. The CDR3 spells CASSHSPGQTNTEAFF. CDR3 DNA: TGCGCCAGCAGCCACTCTCCGGGACAGACGAACACTGAAGCTTTCTTT.